This TCR beta chain was documented in a study of Graves' ophthalmopathy and Graves' hyperthyroidism. The TCR beta CDR3 regions underwent amplification from RNA transcripts. Second-round multiplex PCR came after first-round RT-PCR with HTBI primers. TCRdb recomputed calls from the multiplex PCR reads with MiXCR, one row per CDR3 protein. In the table there are about 1.2 million distinct CDR3 sequences, approximately 35% of which are singletons. The evidence that diagnosis relied on was clinical symptoms, serum thyroxine, TRAb, thyroid ultrasound and orbital computed tomography. The CDR3 spans 15 residues. Trimming shortened V by 7 bases and J by 4 bases, and 19 bases separated the two germline ends. Germline-derived CDR1 and CDR2 are SGHVS and FQNEAQ. This clonotype was recorded at least ten times.

V and J are TRBV7-8 and TRBJ2-5; TRBD2 might be the D (6 bases). This TCR was recovered from an adult man with Graves' hyperthyroidism. The source material was peripheral blood or thyroid tissue (not recorded which). The CDR3: CASTDETSRGETQYF. The CDR3 DNA follows: TGTGCCAGCACCGATGAGACTAGTCGGGGAGAGACCCAGTACTTC.